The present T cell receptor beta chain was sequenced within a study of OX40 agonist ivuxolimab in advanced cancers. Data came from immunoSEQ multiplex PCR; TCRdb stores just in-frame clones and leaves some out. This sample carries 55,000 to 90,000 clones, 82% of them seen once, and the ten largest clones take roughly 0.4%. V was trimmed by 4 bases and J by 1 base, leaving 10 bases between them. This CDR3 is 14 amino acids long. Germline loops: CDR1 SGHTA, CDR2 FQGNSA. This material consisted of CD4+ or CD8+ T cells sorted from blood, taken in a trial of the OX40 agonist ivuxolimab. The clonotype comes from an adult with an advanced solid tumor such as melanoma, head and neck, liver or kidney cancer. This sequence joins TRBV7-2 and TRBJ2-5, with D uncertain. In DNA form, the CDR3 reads TGTGCCAGCAGCTCCGGCGGTACCCAAGAGACCCAGTACTTC. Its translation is CASSSGGTQETQYF.